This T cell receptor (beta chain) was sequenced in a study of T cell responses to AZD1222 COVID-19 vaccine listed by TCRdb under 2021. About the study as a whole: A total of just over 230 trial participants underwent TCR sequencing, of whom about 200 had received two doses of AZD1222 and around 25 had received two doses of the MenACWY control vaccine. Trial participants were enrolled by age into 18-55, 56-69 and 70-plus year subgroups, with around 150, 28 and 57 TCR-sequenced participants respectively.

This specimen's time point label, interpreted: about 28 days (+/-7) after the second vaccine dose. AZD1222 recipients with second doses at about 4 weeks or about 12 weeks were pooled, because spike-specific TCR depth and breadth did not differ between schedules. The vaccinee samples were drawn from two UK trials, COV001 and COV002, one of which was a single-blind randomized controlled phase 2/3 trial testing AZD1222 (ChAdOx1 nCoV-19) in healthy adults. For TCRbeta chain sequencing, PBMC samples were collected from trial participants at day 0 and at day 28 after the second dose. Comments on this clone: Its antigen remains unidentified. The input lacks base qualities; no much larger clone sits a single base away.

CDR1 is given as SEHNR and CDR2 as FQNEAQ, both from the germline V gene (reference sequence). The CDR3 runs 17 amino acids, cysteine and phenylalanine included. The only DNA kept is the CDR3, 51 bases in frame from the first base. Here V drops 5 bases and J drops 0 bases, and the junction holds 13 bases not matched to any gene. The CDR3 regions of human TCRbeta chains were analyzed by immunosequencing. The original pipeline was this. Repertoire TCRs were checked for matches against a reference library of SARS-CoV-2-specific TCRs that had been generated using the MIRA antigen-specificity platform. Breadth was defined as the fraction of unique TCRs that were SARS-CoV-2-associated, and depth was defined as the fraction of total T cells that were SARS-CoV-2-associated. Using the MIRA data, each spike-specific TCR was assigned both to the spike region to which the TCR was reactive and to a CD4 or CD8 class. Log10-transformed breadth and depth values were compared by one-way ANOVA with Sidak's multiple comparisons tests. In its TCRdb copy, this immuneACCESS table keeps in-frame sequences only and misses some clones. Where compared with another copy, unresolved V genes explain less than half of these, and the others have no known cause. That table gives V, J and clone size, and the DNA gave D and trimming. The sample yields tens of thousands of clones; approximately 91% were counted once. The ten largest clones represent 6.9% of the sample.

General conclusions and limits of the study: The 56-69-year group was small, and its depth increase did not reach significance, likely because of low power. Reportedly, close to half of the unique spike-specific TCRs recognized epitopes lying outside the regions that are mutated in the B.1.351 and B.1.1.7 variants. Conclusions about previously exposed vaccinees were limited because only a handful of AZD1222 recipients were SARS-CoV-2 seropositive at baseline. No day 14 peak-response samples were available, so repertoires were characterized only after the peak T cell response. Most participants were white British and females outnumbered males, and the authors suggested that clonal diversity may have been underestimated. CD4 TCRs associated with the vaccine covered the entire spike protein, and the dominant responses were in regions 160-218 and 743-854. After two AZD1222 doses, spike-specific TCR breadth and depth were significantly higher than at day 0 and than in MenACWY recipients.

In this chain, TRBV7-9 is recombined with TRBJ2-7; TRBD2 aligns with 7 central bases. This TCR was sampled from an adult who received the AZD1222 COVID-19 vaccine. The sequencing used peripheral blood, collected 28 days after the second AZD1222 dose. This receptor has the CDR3 CASSTALERGSSYEQYF. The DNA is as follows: TGTGCCAGCAGCACCGCTCTCGAGCGGGGAAGCTCCTACGAGCAGTACTTC.